Below, 13 T cell receptor beta chains from the same sample are listed, as sequenced in a study of blood T cell repertoires in COVID-19. TCRdb's table, derived via immunoSEQ multiplex PCR, lists solely in-frame clones and lacks some. The sample yields about 180,000 clones, roughly nine tenths seen once. Sequenced: peripheral blood. The receptors shown here come from a woman aged 25 to 45 with active or convalescent COVID-19.

The chain joins TRBV6-1 to TRBJ1-5, with D perhaps matching TRBD1 (6 bases). The CDR3 consists of 14 residues. Germline lookup yields CDR1 MNHNS and CDR2 SASEGT. V was pared by 1 base and J by 9 bases, with 13 bases between. The CDR3 region has the DNA TGTGCCAGCAGTGAAGTGCCGGGGACATCGCCCCAGCATTTT. This translates into CASSEVPGTSPQHF.

This chain connects TRBV7-9 to TRBJ1-2; TRBD1 matches 7 bases. Germline lookup yields CDR1 SEHNR and CDR2 FQNEAQ (reference sequence). The CDR3 runs to 16 residues. V lost 5 bases to trimming and J lost 0 bases; unmatched junction nucleotides: 9. CDR3 in amino acids: CASSLWDRPTNYGYTF. CDR3 nucleotide sequence: TGTGCCAGCAGCCTTTGGGACAGACCGACTAACTATGGCTACACCTTC.

The chain joins TRBV6-1 to TRBJ2-1, with 11 bases lining up with TRBD2. Trimming cost V 3 bases and J 6 bases; bases outside gene matches: 4. Looked up from germline, CDR1 is MNHNS and CDR2 is SASEGT. There are 15 residues in the CDR3. The CDR3 DNA reads TGTGCCAGCAGTGACCCTAGCGGGGGGCTCAATGAGCAGTTCTTC. Protein sequence: CASSDPSGGLNEQFF.

This chain uses TRBV11-2 with TRBJ2-7; 7 nucleotides match TRBD1. CDR3 size: 13 residues. Germline trimming cut 5 bases from V and 4 bases from J; bases unmatched to any gene: 5. CDR1 and CDR2 from the germline V gene are SGHAT and FQNNGV. The CDR3 DNA is TGTGCCAGCAGCCCGGGACAGTTGTACGAGCAGTACTTC. This sequence encodes CASSPGQLYEQYF.

The chain uses TRBV6-6 and TRBJ1-1; TRBD1 matches at 9 bases. CDR1 and CDR2 (germline): MNHNY, SVGAGI (reference sequence). The CDR3 is 14 residues long. V lost 4 bases to trimming and J lost 4 bases; unmatched junction nucleotides: 4. CDR3 sequence: CASSSRQGGTEAFF. DNA of the CDR3: TGTGCCAGCAGTTCCCGACAGGGGGGCACTGAAGCTTTCTTT.

The chain recombines TRBV4-2 with TRBJ1-5; possibly TRBD1 for D (5 bases). CDR1 and CDR2 from the germline V gene are LGHNA and YNFKEQ. V was shortened by 5 bases and J by 5 bases, with 16 bases between the two germline ends. This CDR3 has 15 residues. The CDR3, as DNA: TGTGCCAGCAGCAAGGGGAGGCAGGAAGATCAGCCCCAGCATTTT. This codes for CASSKGRQEDQPQHF.

The gene calls are TRBV3-1 (or the pseudogene TRBV3-2) and TRBJ1-5; 7 bases match TRBD1. Germline CDR1 reads LGHDT; CDR2 reads YNNKEL (reference sequence). This CDR3 contains 18 residues. V gave up 0 bases and J gave up 0 bases; unmatched junction bases: 8. The CDR3 loop is CASSQDRWDSNSNQPQHF. CDR3 nucleotide sequence: TGTGCCAGCAGCCAAGATCGATGGGACAGCAATAGCAATCAGCCCCAGCATTTT.

This clone was seen only a few times. V is TRBV19 and J is TRBJ1-1; a weak D match, TRBD1 (5 bases). The CDR3 sequence is 13 residues long. The V end lost 6 bases, the J end lost 0 bases, and 8 bases lay between the germline ends. Germline CDR1 reads LNHDA; CDR2 reads SQIVND (reference sequence). DNA of the CDR3: TGTGCCAGTAGGGGACTGCTGAACACTGAAGCTTTCTTT. It translates to CASRGLLNTEAFF.

Here the CDR3 DNA reads TGTGCCAGTCGGACAGGGGCGATCACTGAAGCTTTCTTT. Residues: CASRTGAITEAFF. The rearrangement uses TRBV19 and TRBJ1-1; 9 bases map to TRBD1. The CDR3 is made up of 13 amino acids. The trim removed 8 bases at V and 4 bases at J, leaving 5 bases unmatched. The germline V gene has CDR1 LNHDA and CDR2 SQIVND (reference sequence).

The chain carries TRBV19 and TRBJ1-1; D perhaps matches TRBD1 (5 bases). V was shortened by 5 bases and J by 1 base, with 17 bases between the two germline ends. CDR1 and CDR2 (germline): LNHDA, SQIVND (reference sequence). The CDR3 length is 16 residues. The CDR3 sequence is CASSPGAGRRNTEAFF. CDR3 in DNA: TGTGCCAGTAGTCCAGGAGCGGGACGTAGGAACACTGAAGCTTTCTTT. Full variable domain (outside the CDR3, taken from reference TRBV19 and TRBJ1-1): DGGITQSPKYLFRKEGQNVTLSCEQNLNHDAMYWYRQDPGQGLRLIYYSQIVNDFQKGDIAEGYSVSREKKESFPLTVTSAQKNPTAFYLCASSPGAGRRNTEAFFGQGTRLTVV.

The chain links TRBV3-1 (or the pseudogene TRBV3-2) to TRBJ1-1, with 7 bases matching TRBD1. Unmatched junction bases numbered 3, after V lost 5 bases and J lost 6 bases. The CDR3 runs to 12 residues. CDR1 and CDR2 from the germline V gene are LGHDT and YNNKEL (reference sequence). The CDR3 here is CASSATGAEAFF. The DNA of the CDR3 is TGTGCCAGCAGCGCTACAGGGGCTGAAGCTTTCTTT.

V and J are TRBV27 and TRBJ1-6; D is undetermined. V was shortened by 2 bases and J by 4 bases, with 15 bases between the two germline ends. Germline CDR1 reads MNHEY; CDR2 reads SMNVEV (reference sequence). The CDR3 extends over 17 amino acids. The CDR3: CASSLTAPGGYNSPLHF. The CDR3 nucleotides are TGTGCCAGCAGTTTAACGGCACCGGGAGGGTATAATTCACCCCTCCACTTT.

This sequence joins TRBV6-5 and TRBJ2-7; TRBD1 matches at 9 bases. This CDR3 has 15 amino acids. V trimming: 4 bases; J trimming: 5 bases; junction bases outside the gene matches: 9. The germline gives CDR1 MNHEY, CDR2 SVGAGI. Here the CDR3 DNA reads TGTGCCAGCAGTTCACCGGACAGGGGTACCCACGAGCAGTACTTC. Amino acid sequence: CASSSPDRGTHEQYF.